A selection of T cell receptor beta chains follows, all from one sample in a study of neurological immune-mediated disorders. Each CDR3 protein gets one entry after TCRdb re-called the 5' RACE reads with MiXCR. The table has roughly 30,000 distinct CDR3 sequences, around 5.9% seen once. The specimen was CD4+ T cells from blood. The receptors were sampled from a woman in her 50s in good health. CDR3s include the opening cysteine and the closing phenylalanine or tryptophan. Fields, in order: D gene, V gene, clone size, J gene, CDR3 protein, CDR3 DNA. The D gene is left open where the match is weak. Clone size, where shown, is once, few, many, or a class for clones that have expanded.

d_gene: TRBD2; v_gene: TRBV7-2; abundance: many; j_gene: TRBJ2-7; CDR3aa: CASRGASGISYEQYF; CDR3nt: TGTGCCAGCAGAGGGGCTAGCGGGATCTCCTACGAGCAGTACTTC
d_gene: TRBD2; v_gene: TRBV5-1; abundance: many; j_gene: TRBJ2-2; CDR3aa: CASSSTSGGLAGELFF; CDR3nt: TGCGCCAGCAGTTCTACCTCCGGGGGGTTAGCCGGGGAGCTGTTTTTT
d_gene: -; v_gene: TRBV29-1; abundance: medium-sized; j_gene: TRBJ1-2; CDR3aa: CSSQAARYGYTF; CDR3nt: TGCAGCTCCCAGGCGGCGCGGTATGGCTACACCTTC
d_gene: TRBD1; v_gene: TRBV12-3/TRBV12-4; abundance: many; j_gene: TRBJ2-7; CDR3aa: CASRPQQGAREQYF; CDR3nt: TGTGCCAGCAGGCCACAACAGGGGGCACGCGAGCAGTACTTC
d_gene: -; v_gene: TRBV12-3/TRBV12-4; abundance: -; j_gene: TRBJ1-5; CDR3aa: CASSFWGSNQPQHF; CDR3nt: TGTGCCAGCAGTTTTTGGGGGAGCAATCAGCCCCAGCATTTT
d_gene: -; v_gene: TRBV5-1; abundance: many; j_gene: TRBJ2-1; CDR3aa: CASSLEVTGNEQFF; CDR3nt: TGCGCCAGCAGCTTGGAAGTAACCGGAAATGAGCAGTTCTTC
d_gene: -; v_gene: TRBV7-2; abundance: many; j_gene: TRBJ1-1; CDR3aa: CASSTQGFGTEAFF; CDR3nt: TGTGCCAGCAGCACACAGGGATTTGGTACTGAAGCTTTCTTT
d_gene: -; v_gene: TRBV29-1; abundance: many; j_gene: TRBJ1-1; CDR3aa: CSVALRKTEAFF; CDR3nt: TGCAGCGTGGCTCTTCGGAAGACTGAAGCTTTCTTT
d_gene: TRBD1; v_gene: TRBV5-1; abundance: many; j_gene: TRBJ2-7; CDR3aa: CASSPAGTGYYEQYF; CDR3nt: TGCGCCAGCAGCCCGGCCGGGACAGGCTACTACGAGCAGTACTTC
d_gene: -; v_gene: TRBV7-2; abundance: -; j_gene: TRBJ1-5; CDR3aa: CASSDPNQPQHF; CDR3nt: TGTGCCAGCAGTGACCCAAATCAGCCCCAGCATTTT
d_gene: -; v_gene: TRBV20-1; abundance: many; j_gene: TRBJ2-7; CDR3aa: CSARDQPAGYEQYF; CDR3nt: TGCAGTGCTAGAGATCAGCCCGCGGGCTACGAGCAGTACTTC
d_gene: -; v_gene: TRBV30; abundance: many; j_gene: TRBJ1-1; CDR3aa: CAWSAGSIHLNTEAFF; CDR3nt: TGTGCCTGGAGTGCTGGGTCAATTCACTTGAACACTGAAGCTTTCTTT
d_gene: TRBD1; v_gene: TRBV4-1; abundance: many; j_gene: TRBJ1-6; CDR3aa: CASRLDRAGAYNSPLHF; CDR3nt: TGCGCCAGCCGGCTAGACAGGGCAGGAGCCTATAATTCACCCCTCCACTTT
d_gene: -; v_gene: TRBV24-1; abundance: many; j_gene: TRBJ1-5; CDR3aa: CATSPSLGGNQPQHF; CDR3nt: TGTGCCACCAGCCCCTCATTGGGGGGCAATCAGCCCCAGCATTTT
d_gene: TRBD2; v_gene: TRBV7-2; abundance: medium-sized; j_gene: TRBJ2-1; CDR3aa: CASSSAPAGVGNEQFF; CDR3nt: TGTGCCAGCAGCTCCGCTCCAGCGGGAGTTGGGAATGAGCAGTTCTTC
d_gene: -; v_gene: TRBV3-1; abundance: many; j_gene: TRBJ2-7; CDR3aa: CASSQDLRGGEQYF; CDR3nt: TGTGCCAGCAGCCAAGATTTAAGGGGCGGCGAGCAGTACTTC
d_gene: TRBD1; v_gene: TRBV20-1; abundance: many; j_gene: TRBJ2-3; CDR3aa: CSARDPGTGKTDTQYF; CDR3nt: TGCAGTGCTAGAGATCCGGGGACAGGGAAGACAGATACGCAGTATTTT
d_gene: -; v_gene: TRBV6-1; abundance: many; j_gene: TRBJ1-5; CDR3aa: CASSEARWEGQPQHF; CDR3nt: TGTGCCAGCAGTGAAGCGCGGTGGGAAGGGCAGCCCCAGCATTTT
d_gene: -; v_gene: TRBV30; abundance: many; j_gene: TRBJ1-1; CDR3aa: CAWSRANTEAFF; CDR3nt: TGTGCCTGGAGTAGGGCAAACACTGAAGCTTTCTTT
d_gene: TRBD1; v_gene: TRBV7-3; abundance: many; j_gene: TRBJ2-2; CDR3aa: CASSPTGEAGELFF; CDR3nt: TGTGCCAGCAGCCCGACAGGGGAGGCCGGGGAGCTGTTTTTT
d_gene: -; v_gene: TRBV5-1; abundance: many; j_gene: TRBJ1-6; CDR3aa: CASSYQWAINSPLHF; CDR3nt: TGCGCCAGCAGCTACCAGTGGGCAATTAATTCACCCCTCCACTTT
d_gene: -; v_gene: TRBV12-3/TRBV12-4; abundance: few; j_gene: TRBJ1-1; CDR3aa: CASSFSGTEAFF; CDR3nt: TGTGCCAGCAGTTTTTCCGGGACTGAAGCTTTCTTT
d_gene: -; v_gene: TRBV5-1; abundance: many; j_gene: TRBJ2-7; CDR3aa: CASSLEGSTFYEQYF; CDR3nt: TGCGCCAGCAGCTTGGAAGGGTCGACCTTTTACGAGCAGTACTTC
d_gene: TRBD2; v_gene: TRBV7-8; abundance: many; j_gene: TRBJ2-3; CDR3aa: CASSKLAGGTDTQYF; CDR3nt: TGTGCCAGCAGCAAACTAGCGGGGGGCACAGATACGCAGTATTTT
d_gene: TRBD2; v_gene: TRBV6-1; abundance: many; j_gene: TRBJ2-1; CDR3aa: CASRLALNEQFF; CDR3nt: TGTGCCAGCAGACTAGCGTTGAATGAGCAGTTCTTC
d_gene: -; v_gene: TRBV20-1; abundance: few; j_gene: TRBJ1-1; CDR3aa: CSARANTGEAFF; CDR3nt: TGCAGTGCTAGAGCTAACACCGGTGAAGCTTTCTTT
d_gene: -; v_gene: TRBV7-8; abundance: many; j_gene: TRBJ1-5; CDR3aa: CASSLVAEAVGQPQHF; CDR3nt: TGTGCCAGCAGCTTAGTGGCCGAGGCCGTTGGTCAGCCCCAGCATTTT